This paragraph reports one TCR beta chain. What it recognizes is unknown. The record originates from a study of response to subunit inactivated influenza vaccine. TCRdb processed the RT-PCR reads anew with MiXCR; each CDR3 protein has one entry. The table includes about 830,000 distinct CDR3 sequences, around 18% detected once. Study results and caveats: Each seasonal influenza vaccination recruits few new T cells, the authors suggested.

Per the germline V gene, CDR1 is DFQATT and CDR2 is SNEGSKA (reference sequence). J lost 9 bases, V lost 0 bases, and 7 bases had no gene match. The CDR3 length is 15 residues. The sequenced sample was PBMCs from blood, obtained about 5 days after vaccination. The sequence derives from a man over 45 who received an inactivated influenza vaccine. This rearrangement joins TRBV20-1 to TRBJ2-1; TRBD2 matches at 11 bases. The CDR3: CSAREGSGRAAEQFF. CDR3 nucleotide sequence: TGCAGTGCTAGAGAGGGTAGCGGGAGGGCCGCTGAGCAGTTCTTC.